This T cell receptor beta chain is from a study of T cell responses to AZD1222 COVID-19 vaccine. Study outcomes and limitations: Vaccine-associated CD4 TCRs spanned spike, dominant at 160-218 and 743-854. Just six AZD1222 recipients tested seropositive at baseline. Donors, mostly white British, included more females; clonal diversity was possibly underestimated.

This CDR3 spans 13 amino acids. The germline gives CDR1 MGHRA, CDR2 YSYEKL. The trim removed 4 bases at V and 8 bases at J, leaving 4 bases unmatched. Profiled with immunoSEQ multiplex PCR; TCRdb holds only in-frame clones, not every one. The sample carries roughly 97,000 clones, around 89% recorded once. A remark on this clone: Its antigen is undetermined.

The starting material was peripheral blood, obtained on day 0 of AZD1222 vaccination. The receptor was derived from an adult in good health. The rearrangement uses TRBV4-1 and TRBJ2-1; 8 nucleotides match TRBD1. The CDR3 DNA reads as TGCGCCAGCAGCCCTCGACAGGGGCATGAGCAGTTCTTC. Encoded protein: CASSPRQGHEQFF.